This T cell receptor (beta chain) appears in the sequencing data of a study of cytomegalovirus exposure and HLA in healthy donors. The CDR3 covers 13 residues. CDR1 is MNHNY and CDR2 is SVGAGI in the germline V gene (reference sequence). V trimming: 6 bases; J trimming: 5 bases; junction bases outside the gene matches: 7. The PCR used 60 Vbeta and 13 Jbeta primers. Method: immunoSEQ multiplex PCR; TCRdb's copy keeps in-frame clones and lacks some. There are 34,000 or so clones in the sample, with less than 6% held by the top ten. General observations from the study: Most of the CMV-associated TCR beta chains (in a later analysis) appeared to be HLA-restricted. Within the data, a cluster of highly shared sequence variants was likely a sequencing artifact. The study assumed roughly uniform donor sequencing depth for presence/absence analyses.

Comments on this clone: The antigen remains undetermined.

This sequence was found in a female donor in good health and CMV-seronegative. V is TRBV6-6 and J is TRBJ2-7; 7 nucleotides match TRBD1. Sample: PBMCs. The CDR3 reads CASSPTGTHEQYF. In DNA, the CDR3 is TGTGCCAGCAGCCCGACAGGGACCCACGAGCAGTACTTC.